This record concerns one T cell receptor beta chain sequence. Its antigen target is currently unknown. The sample holds no much larger clone one base away, and base qualities are not on file. These data belong to a study of cytomegalovirus exposure and HLA in healthy donors (dated by TCRdb to the late 2010s). Looking at the study overall: A later analysis indicated that the 120 or so validation repertoires were generated on the platform also employed for the 666 repertoires of the first cohort. The study aimed to test whether cataloging public T cell receptors could reveal signatures of past pathogen exposure. A separate validation cohort of roughly 120 different subjects was used in addition to the roughly 720-subject first cohort. To predict cytomegalovirus infection status, the study combined high-throughput TCR immunosequencing, statistical association of individual TCRs with disease status, and machine learning. What the work shows at the level of the full study, not this receptor alone: The study listed approximately 150 TCR beta chains as associated with cytomegalovirus. In both the original and validation cohorts, the classifier was reported to diagnose cytomegalovirus status with high specificity and sensitivity. Across donors, most TCR sequences were observed very rarely, whereas some public TCRs were present in many individuals. Of the cluster scores, around 95% were above 0 in a later analysis, which found that TCRs clustered in the first cohort also tended to co-occur in the 120 or so validation repertoires. It was suggested by the authors that the approach could potentially be generalized to other disease states and immunological phenotypes. A few of the identified cytomegalovirus-associated TCR beta chains were confirmed in vitro to be specific for cytomegalovirus antigens. A later analysis lacked HLA typing for the validation cohort, so it scored co-occurrence in that cohort across all 120 or so repertoires.

From the cysteine up to the phenylalanine, the CDR3 has a length of 12 residues. The DNA shown is the 36-base CDR3, in frame from base 1. CDR1 SGHTA and CDR2 FQGNSA are derived from the germline V gene. Trimming costs V 5 bases and J 10 bases, and their ends lie 14 bases apart. Libraries were prepared through the immunoSEQ multiplex PCR assay. The paper's processing steps were these. A statistical classification framework was developed to diagnose cytomegalovirus status using the catalog of TCR beta chain sequences. Sourced from immuneACCESS, this table was stored by TCRdb with only in-frame sequences that have V and J called. A share of the clones is absent; for the studies checked, an unresolved V gene accounts for under half, and the remainder has no known explanation. The V and J calls and clone size are taken from that table; D and trimming were inferred from the DNA. In all, the sample holds 150,000 to 200,000 clones, and 65% to 90% of those were seen once. 2% to 2.5% of the sample goes to the ten largest clones.

Separate from the approximately 670-subject first cohort, the validation cohort of about 120 subjects was the group to which the donors belonged. The sequencing input was PBMCs. The TCR comes from a woman aged 18-29 years in good health and CMV-seronegative. The chain joins TRBV7-2 to TRBJ1-1; perhaps TRBD1 is the D gene, with 5 bases matching. The CDR3 reads as follows: CASSGTLEGAFF. The DNA sequence is TGTGCCAGCAGCGGGACGCTGGAGGGAGCTTTCTTT.